Listed below are T cell receptor beta chains from one sample, sequenced in a study of T cell repertoires in cytomegalovirus infection. MiXCR, applied by TCRdb to the reads, yields one record per CDR3 protein. The table has approximately 700,000 distinct CDR3 sequences, roughly a third seen once. The sample comprised PBMCs. The receptors were sampled from a human donor in good health (CMV status not recorded). Some clones in this sample may be carry-over from other donors' samples. Both conserved end residues are part of each CDR3. A D gene is named only where the DNA matches it firmly. Clone size is not always given. Where it is, it says once, few, many or a class for expanded clones.

v_gene,d_gene,abundance,j_gene,CDR3nt,CDR3aa
TRBV29-1,NA,few,TRBJ2-3,TGCAGCGTCCTTAAGGAGGGCACAGATACGCAGTATTTT,CSVLKEGTDTQYF
TRBV7-2,TRBD1,many,TRBJ1-2,TGTGCCAGCAGCTTCAGCACCGGGACAGGGGGGCCAGACCGACTCTTCCGCTATGGCTACACCTTC,CASSFSTGTGGPDRLFRYGYTF
TRBV7-9,NA,few,TRBJ2-3,TGTGCCAGCAGTCGAACGGACGGAGCTAGCACAGATACGCAGTATTTT,CASSRTDGASTDTQYF
TRBV2,NA,NA,TRBJ2-7,TGTGCCAGCCTTAACTCCCAGGGATCCTCCTACGAGCAGTACTTC,CASLNSQGSSYEQYF
TRBV14,TRBD2,NA,TRBJ2-1,TGTGCCAGCAGCCCCGGGGCACTAGCGGGGATAAATGAGCAGTTCTTC,CASSPGALAGINEQFF
TRBV10-3,NA,NA,TRBJ2-7,TGTGCCATCAGTCCCCAGATGATCCCGAAGCAGGGACGAGAGCAGTACTTC,CAISPQMIPKQGREQYF
TRBV7-2,TRBD2,few,TRBJ2-5,TGTGCCAGCAGCTGGGGACTAGCGGGTTCTACCCCAACCGGGCAGACCCAGTACTTC,CASSWGLAGSTPTGQTQYF
TRBV9,NA,once,TRBJ2-3,TGTGCCAGCAGCGTAGAGACTACCACAGATACGCAGTATTTT,CASSVETTTDTQYF
TRBV28,NA,NA,TRBJ2-1,TGTGCCAGCAGTTTAGCCGGAGAAAACTACAATGAGCAGTTCTTC,CASSLAGENYNEQFF
TRBV7-2,NA,many,TRBJ1-5,TGTGCCAGCAGCTTAGTCGACAGTTCGTCGCAGCCCCAGCATTTT,CASSLVDSSSQPQHF
TRBV6-2/TRBV6-3,NA,few,TRBJ1-5,TGTGCCAGCAGTTACCAGGCCGCCAATCAGCCCCAGCATTTT,CASSYQAANQPQHF
TRBV7-3,TRBD2,few,TRBJ2-3,TGTGCCAGCAGCTTAGGGCGGGGGGAAACAGATACGCAGTATTTT,CASSLGRGETDTQYF
TRBV29-1,NA,NA,TRBJ1-1,TGCAGCGTTTTATGGGCAGGGAGGAACACTGAAGCTTTCTTT,CSVLWAGRNTEAFF
TRBV6-1,TRBD1,NA,TRBJ2-7,TGTGCCAGCAGTGAAGCTGGGACAGCGCGATCCTACGAGCAGTACTTC,CASSEAGTARSYEQYF
TRBV2,NA,NA,TRBJ2-1,TGTGCCAGCACCTGGGGCCCAGGGAAAGTGGGGTTCTTC,CASTWGPGKVGFF
TRBV7-9,TRBD1,few,TRBJ2-7,TGTGCCAGCAGCTTAGGAAGAGGGGGCCACGAGCAGTACTTC,CASSLGRGGHEQYF
TRBV25-1,NA,many,TRBJ1-6,TGTGCCAGCAGTGCGATGGCAGAGAATTCACCCCTCCACTTT,CASSAMAENSPLHF
TRBV20-1,TRBD2,once,TRBJ2-3,TGCAGTACCCTTCCCGGGACTAGCTTTCCGTATTTT,CSTLPGTSFPYF
TRBV7-2,TRBD2,few,TRBJ2-3,TGTGCCAGCAGCTCGGACGGACTAGCGGTCACAGATACGCAGTATTTT,CASSSDGLAVTDTQYF
TRBV5-1,NA,few,TRBJ2-1,TGCGCCAGCAGCGTGGAGGGGGGTGAGCAGTTCTTC,CASSVEGGEQFF
TRBV19,TRBD2,NA,TRBJ2-1,TGTGCCAGTAGAAGGACTAGCGGGAGGGATAATGAGCAGTTCTTC,CASRRTSGRDNEQFF
TRBV7-2,NA,many,TRBJ2-2,TGTGCCAGCAGCTCTGTCACCTTCCCCGGGCGCCGGGAGCTGTTTTTT,CASSSVTFPGRRELFF
TRBV7-2,NA,many,TRBJ2-1,TGTGCCAGCAGCTTAGAACCTAGCATTAATGAGCAGTTCTTC,CASSLEPSINEQFF
TRBV12-3/TRBV12-4,NA,NA,TRBJ1-2,TGTGCCAGCAATGCAGGGTCCTATGGCTACACCTTC,CASNAGSYGYTF
TRBV4-1,NA,NA,TRBJ2-1,TGCGCCAGCAGGATGACAGGCGGTCATGAGCAGTTCTTC,CASRMTGGHEQFF
TRBV6-6,TRBD1,few,TRBJ1-4,TGTGCCAGCAGTTACGACCGGGACAGGGGGCCGGCAACTAATGAAAAACTGTTTTTT,CASSYDRDRGPATNEKLFF
TRBV7-9,TRBD1,NA,TRBJ1-2,TGTGCCAGCAGCCCAGGTCCCGGGACAGGGATGGGCAACTATGGCTACACCTTC,CASSPGPGTGMGNYGYTF
TRBV12-3/TRBV12-4,TRBD1,NA,TRBJ1-2,TGTGCCAGCAGGACTTCCGGGACAGAGACTAACTATGGCTACACCTTC,CASRTSGTETNYGYTF
TRBV29-1,NA,NA,TRBJ2-7,TGCAGCTGCCGTGTAGGGGCCTCGGGGGAGCAGTACTTC,CSCRVGASGEQYF
TRBV6-5,NA,few,TRBJ1-2,TGTGCCAGCAGTTACTCCGCATCACAGGTCTATGGCTACACCTTC,CASSYSASQVYGYTF
TRBV6-5,NA,NA,TRBJ2-2,TGTGGGGTATCCGGTCCTACCGGGGAGCTGTTTTTT,CGVSGPTGELFF
TRBV28,NA,NA,TRBJ2-7,TGTGCCAGCAGTCCACGTAGGGCGGACTTC,CASSPRRADF
TRBV14,NA,few,TRBJ2-7,TGTGCCAGCAGCCAAGTTAATGGGGAGAAGGGCGAGCAGTACTTC,CASSQVNGEKGEQYF
TRBV12-3/TRBV12-4,NA,NA,TRBJ2-5,TGTGCCAGCAGCCCAGTGGGAGAGACCCAGTACTTC,CASSPVGETQYF
TRBV4-1,NA,NA,TRBJ2-5,TGCGCCAGCAGCCAAGATCCCCCCCTGAGATTACAGACCCAGTACTTC,CASSQDPPLRLQTQYF
TRBV12-3/TRBV12-4,TRBD1,NA,TRBJ2-7,TGTGCCAGTCACTCGCGGTCCGGGACAGGAGTCTACGAGCAGTACTTC,CASHSRSGTGVYEQYF
TRBV6-2/TRBV6-3,NA,NA,TRBJ2-3,TGTGCCAGCAACCCGGATCGGTCCTTGGCGAGGGCAGATACGCAGTATTTT,CASNPDRSLARADTQYF
TRBV6-4,TRBD2,NA,TRBJ2-1,TGTGCCAGCAGTGACTCTAGCGGGAGGAACAATGAGCAGTTCTTC,CASSDSSGRNNEQFF
TRBV24-1,NA,NA,TRBJ2-2,TGTGCCACCAGTGACCCCCAAAGGACTACCGGGGAGCTGTTTTTT,CATSDPQRTTGELFF
TRBV10-3,NA,NA,TRBJ2-2,TGTGCCATCGGGACCCACGGGGAGCTGTTTTTT,CAIGTHGELFF